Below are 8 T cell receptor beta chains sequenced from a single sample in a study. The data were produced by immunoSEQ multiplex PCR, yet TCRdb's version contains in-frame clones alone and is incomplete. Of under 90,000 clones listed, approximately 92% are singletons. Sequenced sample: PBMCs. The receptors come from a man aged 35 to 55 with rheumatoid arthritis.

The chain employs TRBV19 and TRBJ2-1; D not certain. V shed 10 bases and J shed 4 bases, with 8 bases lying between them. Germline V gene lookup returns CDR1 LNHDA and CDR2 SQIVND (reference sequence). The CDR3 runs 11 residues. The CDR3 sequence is CAIRVYNEQFF. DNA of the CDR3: TGTGCCATTAGAGTATACAATGAGCAGTTCTTC. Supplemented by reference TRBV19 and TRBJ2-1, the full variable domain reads DGGITQSPKYLFRKEGQNVTLSCEQNLNHDAMYWYRQDPGQGLRLIYYSQIVNDFQKGDIAEGYSVSREKKESFPLTVTSAQKNPTAFYLCAIRVYNEQFFGPGTRLTVL.

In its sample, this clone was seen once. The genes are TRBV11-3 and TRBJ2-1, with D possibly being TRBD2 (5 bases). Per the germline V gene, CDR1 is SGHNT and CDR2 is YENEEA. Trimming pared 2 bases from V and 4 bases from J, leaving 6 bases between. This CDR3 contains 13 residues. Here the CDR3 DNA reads TGTGCCAGCAGCTTAAGCGGATACAATGAGCAGTTCTTC. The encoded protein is CASSLSGYNEQFF.

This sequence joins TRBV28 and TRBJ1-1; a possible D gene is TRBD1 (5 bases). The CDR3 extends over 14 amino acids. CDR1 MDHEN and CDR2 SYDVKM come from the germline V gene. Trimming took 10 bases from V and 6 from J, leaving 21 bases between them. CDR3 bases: TGTGCCACCACGGACTTGGGGGTGTTGTCTGAAGCTTTCTTT. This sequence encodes CATTDLGVLSEAFF.

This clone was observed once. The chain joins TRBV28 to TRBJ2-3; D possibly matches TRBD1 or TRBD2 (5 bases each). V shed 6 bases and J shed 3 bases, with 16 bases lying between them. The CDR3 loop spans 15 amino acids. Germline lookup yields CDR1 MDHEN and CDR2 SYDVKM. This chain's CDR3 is CASRIRAWGTDTQYF. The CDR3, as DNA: TGTGCCAGCAGGATCCGGGCCTGGGGGACAGATACGCAGTATTTT.

The CDR3 protein is CASSFPGMNTEAFF. CDR3 sequence (DNA): TGTGCCAGCAGTTTTCCCGGGATGAACACTGAAGCTTTCTTT. The J gene is TRBJ1-1, the V gene TRBV28; D ambiguous. Trimming took 3 bases from V and 0 from J, leaving 8 bases between them. The CDR3 is 14 residues long. CDR1 and CDR2 (germline): MDHEN, SYDVKM.

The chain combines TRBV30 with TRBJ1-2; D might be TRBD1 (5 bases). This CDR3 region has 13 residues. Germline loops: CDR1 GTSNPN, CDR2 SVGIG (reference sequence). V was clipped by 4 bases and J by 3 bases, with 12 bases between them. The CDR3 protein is CAWKAGSYYGYTF. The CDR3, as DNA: TGTGCCTGGAAAGCAGGGTCGTACTATGGCTACACCTTC.

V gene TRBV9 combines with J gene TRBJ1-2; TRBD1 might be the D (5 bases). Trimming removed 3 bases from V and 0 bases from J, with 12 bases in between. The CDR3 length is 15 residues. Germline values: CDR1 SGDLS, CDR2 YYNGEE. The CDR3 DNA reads TGTGCCAGCAGCGCCTCGGGGGGGGCTAACTATGGCTACACCTTC. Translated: CASSASGGANYGYTF.

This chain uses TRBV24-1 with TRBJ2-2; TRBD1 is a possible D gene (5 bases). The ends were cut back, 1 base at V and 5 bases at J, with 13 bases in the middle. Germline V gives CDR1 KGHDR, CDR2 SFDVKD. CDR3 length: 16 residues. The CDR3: CATSDFGQGRTGELFF. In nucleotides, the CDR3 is TGTGCCACCAGTGATTTCGGGCAGGGCCGAACCGGGGAGCTGTTTTTT.